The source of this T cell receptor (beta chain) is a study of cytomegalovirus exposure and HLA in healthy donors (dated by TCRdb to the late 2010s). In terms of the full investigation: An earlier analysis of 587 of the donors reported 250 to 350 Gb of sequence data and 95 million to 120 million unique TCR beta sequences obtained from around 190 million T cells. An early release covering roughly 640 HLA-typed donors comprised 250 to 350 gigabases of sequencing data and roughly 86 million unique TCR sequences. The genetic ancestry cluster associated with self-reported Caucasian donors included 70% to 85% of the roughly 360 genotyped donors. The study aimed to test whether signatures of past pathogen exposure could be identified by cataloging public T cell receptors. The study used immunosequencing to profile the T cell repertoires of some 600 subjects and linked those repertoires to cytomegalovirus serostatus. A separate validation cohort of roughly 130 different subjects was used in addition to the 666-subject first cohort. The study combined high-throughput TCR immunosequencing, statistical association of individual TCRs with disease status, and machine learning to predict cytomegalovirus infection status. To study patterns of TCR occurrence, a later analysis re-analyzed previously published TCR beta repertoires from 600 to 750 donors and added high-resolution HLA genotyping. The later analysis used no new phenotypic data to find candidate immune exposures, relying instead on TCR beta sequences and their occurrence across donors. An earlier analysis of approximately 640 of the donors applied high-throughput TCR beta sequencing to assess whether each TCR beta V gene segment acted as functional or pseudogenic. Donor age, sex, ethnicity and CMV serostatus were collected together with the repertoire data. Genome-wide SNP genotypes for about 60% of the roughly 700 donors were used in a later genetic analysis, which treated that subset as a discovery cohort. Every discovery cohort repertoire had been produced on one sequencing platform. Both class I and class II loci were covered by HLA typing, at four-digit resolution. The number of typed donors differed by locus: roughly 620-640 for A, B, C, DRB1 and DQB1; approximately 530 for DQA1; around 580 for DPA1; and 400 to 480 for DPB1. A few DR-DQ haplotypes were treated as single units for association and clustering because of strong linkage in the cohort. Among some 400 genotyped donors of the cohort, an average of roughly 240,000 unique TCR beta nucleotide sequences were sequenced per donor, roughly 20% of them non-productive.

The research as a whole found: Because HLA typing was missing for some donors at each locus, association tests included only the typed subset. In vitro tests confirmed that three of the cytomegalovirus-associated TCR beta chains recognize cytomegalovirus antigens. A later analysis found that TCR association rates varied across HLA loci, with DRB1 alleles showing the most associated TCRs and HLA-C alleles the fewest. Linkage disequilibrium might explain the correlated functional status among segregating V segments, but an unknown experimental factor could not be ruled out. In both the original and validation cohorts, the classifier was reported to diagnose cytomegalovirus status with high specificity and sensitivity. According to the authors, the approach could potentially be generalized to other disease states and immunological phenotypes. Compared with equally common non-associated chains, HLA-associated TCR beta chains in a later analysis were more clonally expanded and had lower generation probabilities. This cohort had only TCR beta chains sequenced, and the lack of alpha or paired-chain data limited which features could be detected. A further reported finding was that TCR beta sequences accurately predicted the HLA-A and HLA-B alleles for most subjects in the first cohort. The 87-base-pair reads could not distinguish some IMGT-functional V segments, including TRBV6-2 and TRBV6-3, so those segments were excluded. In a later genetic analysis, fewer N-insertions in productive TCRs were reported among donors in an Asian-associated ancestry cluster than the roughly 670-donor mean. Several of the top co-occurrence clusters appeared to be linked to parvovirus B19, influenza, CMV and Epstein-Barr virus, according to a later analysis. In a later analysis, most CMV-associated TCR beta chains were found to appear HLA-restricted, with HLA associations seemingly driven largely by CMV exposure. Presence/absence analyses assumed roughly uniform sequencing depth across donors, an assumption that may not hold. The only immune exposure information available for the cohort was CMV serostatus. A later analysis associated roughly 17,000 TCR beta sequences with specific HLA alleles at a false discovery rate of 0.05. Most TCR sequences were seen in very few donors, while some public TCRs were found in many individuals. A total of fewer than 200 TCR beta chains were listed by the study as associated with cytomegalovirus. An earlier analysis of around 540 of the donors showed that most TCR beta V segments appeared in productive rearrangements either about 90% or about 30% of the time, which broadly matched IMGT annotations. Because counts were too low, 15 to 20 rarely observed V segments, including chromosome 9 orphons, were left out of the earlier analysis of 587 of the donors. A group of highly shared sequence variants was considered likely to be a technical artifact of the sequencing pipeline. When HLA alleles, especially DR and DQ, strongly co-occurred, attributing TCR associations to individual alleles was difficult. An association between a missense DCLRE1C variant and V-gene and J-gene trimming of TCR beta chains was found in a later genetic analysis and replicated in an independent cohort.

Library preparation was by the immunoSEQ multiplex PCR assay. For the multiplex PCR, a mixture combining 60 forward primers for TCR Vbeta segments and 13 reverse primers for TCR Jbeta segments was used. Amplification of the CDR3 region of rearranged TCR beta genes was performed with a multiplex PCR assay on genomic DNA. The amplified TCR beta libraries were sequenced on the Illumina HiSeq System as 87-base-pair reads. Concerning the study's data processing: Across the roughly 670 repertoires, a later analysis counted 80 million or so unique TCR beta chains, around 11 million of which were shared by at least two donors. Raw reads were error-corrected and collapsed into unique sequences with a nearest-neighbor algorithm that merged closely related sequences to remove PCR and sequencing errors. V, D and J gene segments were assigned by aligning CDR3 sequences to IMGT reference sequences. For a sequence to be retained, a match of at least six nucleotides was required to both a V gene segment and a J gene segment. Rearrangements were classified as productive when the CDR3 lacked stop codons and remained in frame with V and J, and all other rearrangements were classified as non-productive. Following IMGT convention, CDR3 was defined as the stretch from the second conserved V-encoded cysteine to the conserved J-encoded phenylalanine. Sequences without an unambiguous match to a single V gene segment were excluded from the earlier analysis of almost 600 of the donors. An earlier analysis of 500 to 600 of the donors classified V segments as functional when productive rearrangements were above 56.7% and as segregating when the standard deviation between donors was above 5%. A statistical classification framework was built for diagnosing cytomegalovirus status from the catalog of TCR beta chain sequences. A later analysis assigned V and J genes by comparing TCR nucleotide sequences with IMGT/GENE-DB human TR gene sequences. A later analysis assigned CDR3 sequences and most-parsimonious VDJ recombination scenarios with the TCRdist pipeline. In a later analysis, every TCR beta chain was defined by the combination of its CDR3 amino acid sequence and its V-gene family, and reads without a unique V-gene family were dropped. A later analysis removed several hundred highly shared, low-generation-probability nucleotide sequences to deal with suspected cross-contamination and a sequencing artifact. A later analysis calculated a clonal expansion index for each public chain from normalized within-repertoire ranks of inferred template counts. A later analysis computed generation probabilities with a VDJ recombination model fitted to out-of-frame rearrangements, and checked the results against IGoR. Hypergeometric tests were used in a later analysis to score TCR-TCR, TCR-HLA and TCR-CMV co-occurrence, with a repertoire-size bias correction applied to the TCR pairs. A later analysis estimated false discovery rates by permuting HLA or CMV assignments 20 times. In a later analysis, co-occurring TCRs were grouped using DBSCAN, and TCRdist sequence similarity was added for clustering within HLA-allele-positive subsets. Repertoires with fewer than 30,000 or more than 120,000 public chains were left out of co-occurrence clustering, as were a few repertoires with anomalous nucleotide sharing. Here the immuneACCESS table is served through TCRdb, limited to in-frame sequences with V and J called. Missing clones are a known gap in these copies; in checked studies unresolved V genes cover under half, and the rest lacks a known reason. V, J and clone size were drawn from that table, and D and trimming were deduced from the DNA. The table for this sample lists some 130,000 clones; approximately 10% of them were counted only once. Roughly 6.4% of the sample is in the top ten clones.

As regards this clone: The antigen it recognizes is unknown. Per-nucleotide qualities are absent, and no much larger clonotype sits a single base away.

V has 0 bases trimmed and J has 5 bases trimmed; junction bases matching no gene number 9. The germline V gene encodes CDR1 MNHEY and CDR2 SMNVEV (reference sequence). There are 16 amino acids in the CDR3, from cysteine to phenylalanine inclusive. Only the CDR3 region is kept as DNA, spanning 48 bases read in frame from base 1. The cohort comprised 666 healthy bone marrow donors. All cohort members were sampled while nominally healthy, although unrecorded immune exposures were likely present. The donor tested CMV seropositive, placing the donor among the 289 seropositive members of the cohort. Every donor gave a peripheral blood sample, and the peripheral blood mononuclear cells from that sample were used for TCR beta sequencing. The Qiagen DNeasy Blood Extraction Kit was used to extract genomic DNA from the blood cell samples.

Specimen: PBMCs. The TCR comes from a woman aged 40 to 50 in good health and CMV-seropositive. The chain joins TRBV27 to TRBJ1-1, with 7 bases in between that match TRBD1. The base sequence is TGTGCCAGCAGTTTATCCTACAGGGGTCGGCGGACTGAAGCTTTCTTT. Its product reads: CASSLSYRGRRTEAFF.